The 2 T cell receptor beta chains presented below share a single source sample, sequenced in a study of blood T cell repertoires in COVID-19. Measured with immunoSEQ multiplex PCR; TCRdb has only the in-frame clones, and not every one. The repertoire holds 300,000 to 400,000 clones, with 87% as singletons. Material for sequencing was peripheral blood. The receptor set was obtained from a woman between 50 and 59 years old with COVID-19, enrolled during active disease.

This chain links TRBV29-1 with TRBJ2-7; 7 bases agree with TRBD1. Trimming took 6 bases from V and 2 from J; bases not matched to a gene: 10. The germline V gene has CDR1 SQVTM and CDR2 ANQGSEA. The CDR3 length is 14 residues. CDR3 bases: TGCAGCGTCCGCCCGGGGACAGACCCCTACGAGCAGTACTTC. This encodes CSVRPGTDPYEQYF.

The chain couples TRBV5-6 to TRBJ2-1, with 12 bases matching TRBD2. V dropped 1 base and J dropped 7; count of bases not matched to a gene: 9. The CDR3 consists of 17 residues. Germline CDR1 reads SGHDT; CDR2 reads YYEEEE. The CDR3 nucleotides are TGTGCCAGCAGCTTGAGGCTAGCGGGAGGGCCTTTGAATGAGCAGTTCTTC. It yields the protein CASSLRLAGGPLNEQFF.